Listed below are T cell receptor beta chains from one sample, sequenced in a study of beta chain features in type 1 diabetes. Using immunoSEQ multiplex PCR, the repertoire was profiled, and TCRdb retains in-frame clones only, with some absent. The sample carries over 650,000 clones, around 15% recorded once. Sequenced: naive CD4+ T cells from blood. All receptors derive from a man between 18 and 29 years old with type 1 diabetes. Both conserved end residues are part of each CDR3. Each record gives: V gene, J gene, CDR3 protein.

V gene: TRBV5-1
J gene: TRBJ2-1
CDR3 protein: CASSWDPSSYNEQFF

V gene: TRBV28
J gene: TRBJ2-7
CDR3 protein: CASSPAGNLFSYEQYF

V gene: TRBV28
J gene: TRBJ1-2
CDR3 protein: CASSLPLLSYGYTF

V gene: TRBV25-1
J gene: TRBJ2-5
CDR3 protein: CASSEHPGLPQETQYF

V gene: TRBV7-2
J gene: TRBJ2-7
CDR3 protein: CASSLRGGGSYEQYF

V gene: TRBV29-1
J gene: TRBJ2-5
CDR3 protein: CSVLMGLAGETQYF

V gene: TRBV6-5
J gene: TRBJ2-7
CDR3 protein: CATTSSVGYEQYF

V gene: TRBV2
J gene: TRBJ2-7
CDR3 protein: CASSEVPGSYEQYF

V gene: TRBV6-5
J gene: TRBJ1-1
CDR3 protein: CASSYELRGGTEAFF

V gene: TRBV10-3
J gene: TRBJ2-6
CDR3 protein: CAISAEGYSGANVLTF

V gene: TRBV9
J gene: TRBJ2-5
CDR3 protein: CASSAGTSGSVQETQYF

V gene: TRBV6-4
J gene: TRBJ2-1
CDR3 protein: CASRLREGNEQFF

V gene: TRBV6-5
J gene: TRBJ2-1
CDR3 protein: CASSYQGGSSYNEQFF

V gene: TRBV25-1
J gene: TRBJ2-7
CDR3 protein: CASSELAVHEQYF

V gene: TRBV28
J gene: TRBJ1-1
CDR3 protein: CASSPQGQPWRAFF

V gene: TRBV28
J gene: TRBJ2-1
CDR3 protein: CASSLSISSYNEQFF

V gene: TRBV5-1
J gene: TRBJ2-1
CDR3 protein: CASSLVTGSYNEQFF

V gene: TRBV30
J gene: TRBJ2-7
CDR3 protein: CAWRPSDPRTSYEQYF

V gene: TRBV5-1
J gene: TRBJ2-1
CDR3 protein: CASSFLAGYSYNEQFF

V gene: TRBV5-4
J gene: TRBJ2-5
CDR3 protein: CASSRTGEEETQYF

V gene: TRBV5-1
J gene: TRBJ2-3
CDR3 protein: CASSGVAGQKPFTDTQYF

V gene: TRBV6-5
J gene: TRBJ1-1
CDR3 protein: CVTGKNTEAFF

V gene: TRBV2
J gene: TRBJ1-5
CDR3 protein: CASSEFAGPNQPQHF

V gene: TRBV7-2
J gene: TRBJ2-1
CDR3 protein: CASSLAGQGGKFF

V gene: TRBV7-9
J gene: TRBJ1-5
CDR3 protein: CASVNEGHPAEPQHF

V gene: TRBV18
J gene: TRBJ1-2
CDR3 protein: CASSPLEGGYGYTF

V gene: TRBV5-6
J gene: TRBJ2-1
CDR3 protein: CASSLGVDGLRNEQFF

V gene: TRBV6-5
J gene: TRBJ2-5
CDR3 protein: CASSSGPGQTDF

V gene: TRBV29-1
J gene: TRBJ2-7
CDR3 protein: CSVQTESYEQYF

V gene: TRBV28
J gene: TRBJ1-2
CDR3 protein: CASSVLSGRTYGYTF

V gene: TRBV2
J gene: TRBJ2-1
CDR3 protein: CASTREVSYNEQFF

V gene: TRBV5-6
J gene: TRBJ2-5
CDR3 protein: CASSLKETQYF

V gene: TRBV27
J gene: TRBJ1-2
CDR3 protein: CASSQRQGTGYGYTF

V gene: TRBV30
J gene: TRBJ1-2
CDR3 protein: CAWKLTGGGYTF

V gene: TRBV15
J gene: TRBJ1-5
CDR3 protein: CATSRVQGYQPQHF

V gene: TRBV6-6
J gene: TRBJ2-7
CDR3 protein: CASSLRGLAGNEQYF

V gene: TRBV7-9
J gene: TRBJ2-7
CDR3 protein: CASSLVSSYEQYF

V gene: TRBV28
J gene: TRBJ2-3
CDR3 protein: CASSFGVTDTQYF

V gene: TRBV5-6
J gene: TRBJ2-5
CDR3 protein: CASSFWQGRETQYF

V gene: TRBV18
J gene: TRBJ2-5
CDR3 protein: CASSPPGLALETQYF

V gene: TRBV15
J gene: TRBJ2-1
CDR3 protein: CATSIAGSYNEQFF

V gene: TRBV19
J gene: TRBJ2-3
CDR3 protein: CASAGLAGVSDTQYF

V gene: TRBV4-3
J gene: TRBJ1-2
CDR3 protein: CASSHTWTGSNYGYTF

V gene: TRBV27
J gene: TRBJ2-7
CDR3 protein: CASSRTLGQGLLEQYF

V gene: TRBV7-2
J gene: TRBJ1-1
CDR3 protein: CASSSRGRPEAFF

V gene: TRBV28
J gene: TRBJ1-1
CDR3 protein: CASSPGQVITEAFF

V gene: TRBV4-2
J gene: TRBJ1-2
CDR3 protein: CASSQGWQGSHGYTF

V gene: TRBV7-2
J gene: TRBJ2-2
CDR3 protein: CASSPPTNTGELFF

V gene: TRBV23-1
J gene: TRBJ2-3
CDR3 protein: CASSQGLQPKGRNTDTQYF

V gene: TRBV6-5
J gene: TRBJ2-6
CDR3 protein: CASSTGTSGANVLTF

V gene: TRBV5-1
J gene: TRBJ2-1
CDR3 protein: CASSLEAIAGGNEQFF

V gene: TRBV30
J gene: TRBJ2-3
CDR3 protein: CAWSGSSTDTQYF